What follows is one T cell receptor beta chain and its context. Its antigen remains unidentified. V was clipped by 7 bases and J by 5 bases; unmatched bases: 13. CDR1 SQVTM and CDR2 ANQGSEA come from the germline V gene. CDR3 size: 16 residues. The data stem from a study of post-analysis software for immune sequencing data. General observations from the study: Patients used about 5 TRBV segments, including TRBV5-6, TRBV5-1 and TRBV20-1, more often than controls. People with multiple sclerosis had a significantly lower normalized Chao1 diversity than controls did.

Sequencing libraries made from TCR beta cDNA carried unique molecular identifiers. TCRdb reprocessed the PCR reads with MiXCR, giving one entry per CDR3 protein. Of about 770,000 distinct CDR3 sequences in the sample, about half are singletons; the top ten hold approximately 4.4%. The specimen sequenced was blood. The chain joins TRBV29-1 to TRBJ2-5; 13 nucleotides line up with TRBD2. This sequence was found in a girl aged 10 to 17 with multiple sclerosis. CDR3 in DNA: TGCAGCGCTACTAGACTAGCGGGAGGCTTCGGGGAGACCCAGTACTTC. Protein product: CSATRLAGGFGETQYF. Full variable domain (remainder filled in from reference TRBV29-1 and TRBJ2-5): SAVISQKPSRDICQRGTSLTIQCQVDSQVTMMFWYRQQPGQSLTLIATANQGSEATYESGFVIDKFPISRPNLTFSTLTVSNMSPEDSSIYLCSATRLAGGFGETQYFGPGTRLLVL.